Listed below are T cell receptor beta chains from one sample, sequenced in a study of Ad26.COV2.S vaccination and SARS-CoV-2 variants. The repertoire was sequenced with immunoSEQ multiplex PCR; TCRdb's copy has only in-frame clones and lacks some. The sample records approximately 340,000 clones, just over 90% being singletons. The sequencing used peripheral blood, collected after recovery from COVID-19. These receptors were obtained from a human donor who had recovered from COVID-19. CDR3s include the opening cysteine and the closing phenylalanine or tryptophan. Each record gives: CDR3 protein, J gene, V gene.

cdr3_aa: CASSLSGPNYNEQFF
j_call: TRBJ2-1
v_call: TRBV2

cdr3_aa: CASSYEGLADYEQYF
j_call: TRBJ2-7
v_call: TRBV6-2/TRBV6-3

cdr3_aa: CASSQDLKTTNEKLFF
j_call: TRBJ1-4
v_call: TRBV5-1

cdr3_aa: CASSSPLAGGVIDNEQFF
j_call: TRBJ2-1
v_call: TRBV6-9

cdr3_aa: CASGLVLAGIQETQYF
j_call: TRBJ2-5
v_call: TRBV12-5

cdr3_aa: CASSLGGFRYNYGYTF
j_call: TRBJ1-2
v_call: TRBV11-2

cdr3_aa: CASSDGGYEQYF
j_call: TRBJ2-7
v_call: TRBV6-1

cdr3_aa: CASSHGPPGELFF
j_call: TRBJ2-2
v_call: TRBV19

cdr3_aa: CASRPRGSQEVTPLHF
j_call: TRBJ1-6
v_call: TRBV27

cdr3_aa: CASSLQLGQGNYEQYF
j_call: TRBJ2-7
v_call: TRBV6-6

cdr3_aa: CATSARGDTEAFF
j_call: TRBJ1-1
v_call: TRBV24-1

cdr3_aa: CASSESVGEGVSQPQHF
j_call: TRBJ1-5
v_call: TRBV10-2

cdr3_aa: CSASVRSGYTF
j_call: TRBJ1-2
v_call: TRBV20-1

cdr3_aa: CASSQDLMRSTDTQYF
j_call: TRBJ2-3
v_call: TRBV14

cdr3_aa: CASSHSPRGSNQPQHF
j_call: TRBJ1-5
v_call: TRBV3-1/TRBV3-2

cdr3_aa: CASNGVTNEKLFF
j_call: TRBJ1-4
v_call: TRBV6-6

cdr3_aa: CASSESPGGEYYGYTF
j_call: TRBJ1-2
v_call: TRBV6-1

cdr3_aa: CASSPVRGVTEAFF
j_call: TRBJ1-1
v_call: TRBV13

cdr3_aa: CASVGGEAFF
j_call: TRBJ1-1
v_call: TRBV25-1

cdr3_aa: CASSPKGPSSGNTIYF
j_call: TRBJ1-3
v_call: TRBV7-9

cdr3_aa: CSGIQGLDTEAFF
j_call: TRBJ1-1
v_call: TRBV29-1

cdr3_aa: CAFSRGAGNTIYF
j_call: TRBJ1-3
v_call: TRBV12-3/TRBV12-4

cdr3_aa: CASSPTDSNTEAFF
j_call: TRBJ1-1
v_call: TRBV18

cdr3_aa: CAIWAGAQHSTDTQYF
j_call: TRBJ2-3
v_call: TRBV2

cdr3_aa: CASSQEGGTEAFF
j_call: TRBJ1-1
v_call: TRBV2

cdr3_aa: CASSPKAVSNQPQHF
j_call: TRBJ1-5
v_call: TRBV5-8

cdr3_aa: CASSESGGLTGYTEAFF
j_call: TRBJ1-1
v_call: TRBV10-1

cdr3_aa: CASSQVAGGYTF
j_call: TRBJ1-2
v_call: TRBV3-1/TRBV3-2

cdr3_aa: CASSPRLGNSPLHF
j_call: TRBJ1-6
v_call: TRBV7-8

cdr3_aa: CASSESSSRQQYF
j_call: TRBJ2-7
v_call: TRBV6-1

cdr3_aa: CASSQLLGLESPLHF
j_call: TRBJ1-6
v_call: TRBV14

cdr3_aa: CASSLAMAGELFF
j_call: TRBJ2-2
v_call: TRBV7-9

cdr3_aa: CASSVPGQGLHEQYF
j_call: TRBJ2-7
v_call: TRBV3-1/TRBV3-2

cdr3_aa: CASSPGTGRSSYEQYF
j_call: TRBJ2-7
v_call: TRBV9

cdr3_aa: CASSVLPGLAGAGELFF
j_call: TRBJ2-2
v_call: TRBV9

cdr3_aa: CSVVVHGGLSTGELFF
j_call: TRBJ2-2
v_call: TRBV29-1

cdr3_aa: CASSIDNGLAGASEQFF
j_call: TRBJ2-1
v_call: TRBV19

cdr3_aa: CASSLAGTLSYEQYF
j_call: TRBJ2-7
v_call: TRBV5-1

cdr3_aa: CASSQGLGTGGVNGYTF
j_call: TRBJ1-2
v_call: TRBV3-1/TRBV3-2

cdr3_aa: CASSPSRQGLTGNTIYF
j_call: TRBJ1-3
v_call: TRBV18

cdr3_aa: CASSLLNEQFF
j_call: TRBJ2-1
v_call: TRBV7-6

cdr3_aa: CASSWRSGSPGELFF
j_call: TRBJ2-2
v_call: TRBV5-8

cdr3_aa: CASSTGLRTDTQYF
j_call: TRBJ2-3
v_call: TRBV5-4

cdr3_aa: CASSYGGSQPQHF
j_call: TRBJ1-5
v_call: TRBV6-2/TRBV6-3

cdr3_aa: CASRGLAGLETQYF
j_call: TRBJ2-5
v_call: TRBV10-2

cdr3_aa: CASSQDRGSGEYTSTDTQYF
j_call: TRBJ2-3
v_call: TRBV3-1/TRBV3-2

cdr3_aa: CASSLITSGGAETQYF
j_call: TRBJ2-5
v_call: TRBV5-1

cdr3_aa: CASSADTRGTGYNTQYF
j_call: TRBJ2-3
v_call: TRBV9

cdr3_aa: CASSRTRGGVQETQYF
j_call: TRBJ2-5
v_call: TRBV6-2/TRBV6-3

cdr3_aa: CASKGQHNSNQPQHF
j_call: TRBJ1-5
v_call: TRBV6-5

cdr3_aa: CASSLTVNTEAFF
j_call: TRBJ1-1
v_call: TRBV27

cdr3_aa: CASSVQGMSEQYF
j_call: TRBJ2-7
v_call: TRBV2

cdr3_aa: CASSGPGQKNEKLFF
j_call: TRBJ1-4
v_call: TRBV7-9

cdr3_aa: CASSESGGPGNEQFF
j_call: TRBJ2-1
v_call: TRBV10-2

cdr3_aa: CASSLPPGGGAGEKLFF
j_call: TRBJ1-4
v_call: TRBV7-6

cdr3_aa: CSASLGYEQYF
j_call: TRBJ2-7
v_call: TRBV20-1

cdr3_aa: CASSQAGPNTEAFF
j_call: TRBJ1-1
v_call: TRBV4-1

cdr3_aa: CASSQGVDGELFF
j_call: TRBJ2-2
v_call: TRBV27

cdr3_aa: CASTPTGPRNEQYF
j_call: TRBJ2-7
v_call: TRBV6-5